A single sample is the source of the 5 T cell receptor beta chains below, sequenced in a study of CD4+ T cells in melanoma (dated by TCRdb to 2022 to 2024). Libraries were made using the immunoSEQ multiplex PCR assay. Entries here come from immuneACCESS through TCRdb and include only in-frame sequences with V and J called. Some clones fail to appear in such tables; in the studies checked, an unresolved V gene covers under half of the shortfall, and the cause of the remainder is unknown. The sample table holds about 11,000 clones, of which roughly two thirds were seen once. The ten largest clones represent about 9.2% of the sample. The specimen sequenced was cells from a culture (not recorded whether cultured in vitro). The receptors originated from a human donor with melanoma.

The rearrangement joins TRBV4-2 to TRBJ2-5; 7 bases are shared with TRBD1. This CDR3 is 14 amino acids long. Germline CDR1 reads LGHNA; CDR2 reads YNFKEQ. V shed 4 bases, J shed 5 bases, and the junction held 7 bases outside the gene matches. The CDR3 is CASSPETGYETQYF. CDR3 coding DNA: TGTGCCAGCAGCCCGGAGACAGGGTACGAGACCCAGTACTTC.

The chain joins TRBV5-5 to TRBJ1-1; TRBD1 matches at 9 bases. The germline gives CDR1 SGHKS, CDR2 YYEKEE (reference sequence). Trimming at V came to 3 bases and at J to 0 bases, leaving 9 bases not matched to a gene. The CDR3 is made up of 17 amino acids. Written as DNA, the CDR3 is TGTGCCAGCAGCTCCTTACTTGGGACAGGGCTGAACACTGAAGCTTTCTTT. Its translation is CASSSLLGTGLNTEAFF.

The V call is TRBV5-5, the J call TRBJ2-3; D is tentatively TRBD1 or TRBD2 (5 bases each). The CDR3 is 15 amino acids. Germline V gene data show CDR1 as SGHKS and CDR2 as YYEKEE (reference sequence). V was cut by 4 bases and J by 4 bases, with 16 bases left in between. The CDR3 region has the DNA TGTGCCAGCAGCCTCGGTGGGGCGAGGGCAGATACGCAGTATTTT. This gives the protein CASSLGGARADTQYF. Full variable domain (rest looked up from reference TRBV5-5 and TRBJ2-3): DAGVTQSPTHLIKTRGQQVTLRCSPISGHKSVSWYQQVLGQGPQFIFQYYEKEERGRGNFPDRFSARQFPNYSSELNVNALLLGDSALYLCASSLGGARADTQYFGPGTRLTVL.

In this sample, this clone turned up a few times. The V and J genes are TRBV27 and TRBJ1-2; 8 bases agree with TRBD1. This CDR3 is 14 amino acids long. V shed 4 bases and J 8 bases; nucleotides not matched to a gene: 9. Germline V gene sequence: CDR1 MNHEY, CDR2 SMNVEV (reference sequence). In DNA, the CDR3 is TGTGCCAGCAGTTCCTCCGGGACAGGCTCCGGCTACACCTTC. This codes for CASSSSGTGSGYTF.

V and J are TRBV7-8 and TRBJ1-5; the D gene is possibly TRBD1 (6 bases). The CDR3 totals 14 residues. Trimming stripped 5 bases from V and 3 bases from J, with 11 bases between. Germline V gives CDR1 SGHVS, CDR2 FQNEAQ. CDR3 nucleotide sequence: TGTGCCAGCAGCCCCAGGGGTGTCAATCAGCCCCAGCATTTT. Translation gives CASSPRGVNQPQHF.